The 12 T cell receptor beta chains in this list originate from one sample, sequenced in a study of breast tumors, draining lymph nodes, adjacent tissues. Axillary draining lymph nodes of breast cancer patients supplied the node samples. Via MiXCR, TCRdb re-called the multiplex PCR reads, giving one row per CDR3 protein. This sample has some 230,000 distinct CDR3 sequences, with 30% to 35% found just once. Input material: axillary lymph node tissue. These receptors were taken from a female donor with breast cancer. Some clones in this sample may be carry-over from other donors' samples.

In this sample, this clonotype turned up many times. The V and J genes are TRBV19 and TRBJ1-6; D may be TRBD1 (6 bases). Trimming took 7 bases from V and 2 from J, leaving 9 bases between them. The CDR3 runs 14 residues. Germline loops: CDR1 LNHDA, CDR2 SQIVND (reference sequence). The CDR3 DNA reads TGTGCCAGTAACCAGGGGCCCTATAATTCACCCCTCCACTTT. Translating it yields CASNQGPYNSPLHF.

This clonotype was detected many times. V usage is TRBV7-2 and J usage is TRBJ2-2; 8 bases line up with TRBD1. CDR3 length equals 16 residues. Losses at the gene ends were 5 bases for V and 5 bases for J; bases not matched to a gene: 10. CDR1 is SGHTA, CDR2 FQGNSA, per germline. Written as DNA, the CDR3 is TGTGCCAGCAGCCGCGACAGGGGTTTGAGAACCGGGGAGCTGTTTTTT. Translated, it gives CASSRDRGLRTGELFF.

This clonotype has a single count. The V and J genes are TRBV24-1 and TRBJ2-2; TRBD2 aligns across 12 bases. V shed 3 bases and J 0 bases; nucleotides not matched to a gene: 4. From germline, CDR1 is KGHDR and CDR2 SFDVKD. This CDR3 has 18 amino acids. The CDR3 DNA follows: TGTGCCACCAGTGATGGACTAGCGGGGTTCTCGAACACCGGGGAGCTGTTTTTT. Encoded protein: CATSDGLAGFSNTGELFF.

There are many counts of this clonotype. J is TRBJ1-2 and V is TRBV18; TRBD1 agrees at 7 bases. The CDR3 length is 12 residues. Germline lookup yields CDR1 KGHSH and CDR2 LQKENI. V was pared by 6 bases and J by 4 bases, with 2 bases of the junction left unmatched. The CDR3 sequence is CASSTGAYGYTF. The CDR3, as DNA: TGTGCCAGCTCCACAGGGGCCTATGGCTACACCTTC.

The chain couples TRBV9 to TRBJ2-1; maybe TRBD2 (6 bases). The CDR3 runs 17 residues. Germline V gene lookup returns CDR1 SGDLS and CDR2 YYNGEE. V lost 0 bases and J lost 9, with 22 bases in between. Written as DNA, the CDR3 is TGTGCCAGCAGCGTAGAGGGGTTCGGGAGAGCGGACACTGAGCAGTTCTTC. Translated: CASSVEGFGRADTEQFF.

This clonotype was observed many times. V usage is TRBV18 and J usage is TRBJ1-6; D is unclear. This CDR3 is built from 13 residues. Germline V gene data show CDR1 as KGHSH and CDR2 as LQKENI. Trimming removed 2 bases at V and 8 bases at J, with 7 bases between. The CDR3 nucleotides read TGTGCCAGCTCACCAATTGAGGATTCACCCCTCCACTTT. It encodes CASSPIEDSPLHF.

This clonotype was detected many times. The chain combines TRBV6-5 with TRBJ1-2, with D maybe TRBD1 (5 bases). Trimming shortened V by 5 bases and J by 2 bases, and 9 bases separated the two germline ends. CDR1 MNHEY and CDR2 SVGAGI come from the germline V gene. CDR3 length: 13 residues. CDR3 nucleotide sequence: TGTGCCAGCAGTGGGGACCGGAACTATGGCTACACCTTC. Its protein is CASSGDRNYGYTF.

This clonotype showed up many times. The rearrangement joins TRBV6-6 to TRBJ2-6; D uncertain. CDR1 MNHNY and CDR2 SVGAGI come from the germline V gene (reference sequence). V lost 0 bases to trimming and J lost 2 bases, with 11 bases between them. CDR3 length equals 17 residues. CDR3 coding DNA: TGTGCCAGCAGTTACTCCGCAGGACCTACTGGGGCCAACGTCCTGACTTTC. It codes for CASSYSAGPTGANVLTF.

The gene calls are TRBV27 and TRBJ2-3; perhaps TRBD1 as D (5 bases). Trimming shortened V by 10 bases and J by 0 bases, and 8 bases separated the two germline ends. The germline CDR1 and CDR2 sequences are MNHEY and SMNVEV (reference sequence). This CDR3 is 12 amino acids long. CDR3 sequence (DNA): TGTGCCACCAGGGTGAGCACAGATACGCAGTATTTT. As protein: CATRVSTDTQYF.

This clonotype showed up many times. The rearrangement joins TRBV19 to TRBJ2-7; 14 bases fit TRBD2. CDR3 length: 12 residues. Germline assignment: CDR1 LNHDA and CDR2 SQIVND (reference sequence). V was clipped by 10 bases and J by 9 bases; unmatched bases: 5. Here the CDR3 DNA reads TGTGCCACGGGACTAGCGGGAGACGTGCAGTACTTC. This codes for CATGLAGDVQYF.

This clonotype has a handful of counts. The chain carries TRBV13 and TRBJ2-7, with unresolved D. The germline gives CDR1 PRHDT, CDR2 FYEKMQ (reference sequence). V was trimmed by 2 bases and J by 6 bases, leaving 8 bases between them. There are 12 residues in the CDR3. For the CDR3, the DNA is TGTGCCAGCAGCTTACATCCGTCCGAGCAGTACTTC. Protein product: CASSLHPSEQYF.

This clonotype has ten or more counts. The chain links TRBV20-1 to TRBJ1-3; a weak D match, TRBD1 (5 bases). CDR3 size: 15 residues. Germline CDR1 DFQATT, CDR2 SNEGSKA (reference sequence). Deletions cut 6 bases from V and 0 bases from J, with 15 bases between. CDR3 amino acids: CSALRTRGSGNTIYF. The CDR3, as DNA: TGCAGTGCCCTTCGGACGAGGGGCTCTGGAAACACCATATATTTT.